The next 29 T cell receptor beta chains were all read from a single sample in a study of control samples from healthy donors and cancer patients. Sequencing was performed with immunoSEQ multiplex PCR; in TCRdb, only in-frame clones are kept and a portion is missing. Among 95,000 to 100,000 clones listed, more than 85% were seen once. The sample consisted of blood. Every receptor here comes from a young man in good health.

At least ten counts were recorded for this clone. J is TRBJ2-2 and V is TRBV6-4; 7 bases match TRBD1. From germline, CDR1 is MRHNA and CDR2 SNTAGT. Germline trimming cut 2 bases from V and 4 bases from J; bases unmatched to any gene: 4. The CDR3 sequence is 15 residues long. CDR3 nucleotide sequence: TGTGCCAGCAGTGACGGACAGGCGTCCACCGGGGAGCTGTTTTTT. Translating gives CASSDGQASTGELFF.

The genes are TRBV7-6 and TRBJ2-2, with 12 bases fitting TRBD2. J lost 6 bases, V lost 6 bases, and 5 bases had no gene match. The CDR3 has 15 amino acids. Germline V lookup: CDR1 SGHVS, CDR2 FNYEAQ. CDR3 protein: CASRPSGGAAGELFF. In DNA form, the CDR3 reads TGTGCCAGCAGACCTAGCGGGGGGGCTGCCGGGGAGCTGTTTTTT.

V gene TRBV19 combines with J gene TRBJ1-5, with 9 positions matching TRBD1. The CDR3 is 15 residues long. J was trimmed by 0 bases and V by 7 bases; bases with no gene match: 4. Germline V CDR1 and CDR2: LNHDA, SQIVND (reference sequence). CDR3 DNA: TGTGCCAGTATGGGGACAGGGCATAGCAATCAGCCCCAGCATTTT. Translation: CASMGTGHSNQPQHF.

V and J are TRBV5-6 and TRBJ1-3; TRBD1 might be the D (6 bases). Germline V lookup: CDR1 SGHDT, CDR2 YYEEEE. Trimming removed 4 bases from V and 0 bases from J, with 8 bases in between. CDR3 size: 14 residues. CDR3 nucleotide sequence: TGTGCCAGCAGCGAGACAGGCTCTGGAAACACCATATATTTT. Translation: CASSETGSGNTIYF.

V gene TRBV19 combines with J gene TRBJ1-1; D might be TRBD1 (5 bases). The CDR3 has 12 residues. V was cut by 5 bases and J by 3 bases, with 7 bases left in between. Germline V CDR1 and CDR2: LNHDA, SQIVND (reference sequence). CDR3 nucleotides: TGTGCCAGTAGTCCGGGGGACACTGAAGCTTTCTTT. This encodes CASSPGDTEAFF.

The chain joins TRBV30 to TRBJ1-5, with D perhaps TRBD1 (5 bases). The germline gives CDR1 GTSNPN, CDR2 SVGIG (reference sequence). V was clipped by 0 bases and J by 2 bases, with 11 bases between them. The CDR3 length is 15 residues. The DNA for the CDR3 is TGTGCCTGGAGTGTTAAGGGGTCGGGCAATCAGCCCCAGCATTTT. Translating it yields CAWSVKGSGNQPQHF.

The gene calls are TRBV11-1 and TRBJ2-3, with 8 bases aligning to TRBD2. The CDR3 is 16 amino acids. V was pared by 5 bases and J by 8 bases, with 15 bases of the junction left unmatched. Germline V gene lookup returns CDR1 SGHAT and CDR2 FQDESV (reference sequence). This chain's CDR3 is CASSPTGGVLALTQYF. CDR3 DNA: TGTGCCAGCAGCCCCACGGGGGGGGTGTTGGCCCTTACGCAGTATTTT.

CDR3 sequence: CASRGAMGQLNEKLFF. As DNA, the CDR3 is TGTGCCAGCAGGGGAGCGATGGGACAGCTTAATGAAAAACTGTTTTTT. The chain uses TRBV28 and TRBJ1-4, with 7 bases that match TRBD1. Trimming took 6 bases from V and 4 from J; bases not matched to a gene: 11. CDR1 and CDR2 from the germline V gene are MDHEN and SYDVKM. This CDR3 is 16 amino acids long.

The gene calls are TRBV5-1 and TRBJ2-3; TRBD2 matches at 8 bases. Germline CDR1 and CDR2: SGHRS and YFSETQ. CDR3 length equals 14 residues. With V trimmed by 4 bases and J by 5 bases, 6 bases remained unmatched. CDR3 region: CASSRGGGRDTQYF. The CDR3, as DNA: TGCGCCAGCAGCCGGGGGGGCGGGCGAGATACGCAGTATTTT.

The chain links TRBV30 to TRBJ1-6; 10 bases align to TRBD1. With 4 bases clipped from V and 9 bases from J, the junction kept 3 bases outside the gene matches. Per the germline V gene, CDR1 is GTSNPN and CDR2 is SVGIG (reference sequence). The CDR3 length is 13 residues. CDR3 nucleotides: TGTGCCTGGAAAGGACAGGGGGTTTCACCCCTCCACTTT. Amino acids: CAWKGQGVSPLHF.

The CDR3 DNA follows: TGTGCCAGCAGCCGTCGGGATGAGCAGTTCTTC. As protein: CASSRRDEQFF. The chain uses TRBV11-3 and TRBJ2-1; D unresolved. Deletions cut 5 bases from V and 8 bases from J, with 7 bases between. CDR3 length equals 11 residues. Germline values: CDR1 SGHNT, CDR2 YENEEA.

The rearrangement links TRBV7-8 to TRBJ2-1, with TRBD2 identical over 13 bases. V was clipped by 3 bases and J by 10 bases; unmatched bases: 12. The CDR3 contains 17 residues. The germline CDR1 and CDR2 sequences are SGHVS and FQNEAQ. In DNA form, the CDR3 reads TGTGCCAGCAGCTTCCGGACTAGCGGGAGTATCTCGGGCGAGCAGTTCTTC. It translates to CASSFRTSGSISGEQFF.

This sequence joins TRBV5-8 and TRBJ2-7; D gene ambiguous. This CDR3 contains 11 residues. The germline V gene has CDR1 SGHTS and CDR2 YDEGEE. Trimming took 7 bases from V and 6 from J, leaving 11 bases between them. DNA of the CDR3: TGTGCCAGCTACCCCTCGCGCGAGCAGTACTTC. Amino acids: CASYPSREQYF. The entire variable domain, with the rest obtained from reference TRBV5-8 and TRBJ2-7, is as follows: EAGVTQSPTHLIKTRGQQATLRCSPISGHTSVYWYQQALGLGLQFLLWYDEGEERNRGNFPPRFSGRQFPNYSSELNVNALELEDSALYLCASYPSREQYFGPGTRLTVT.

This chain uses TRBV11-2 with TRBJ2-2; TRBD2 agrees at 9 bases. J gave up 8 bases and V 0 bases, and 10 bases lay outside the gene matches. This CDR3 comprises 17 residues. Germline V gives CDR1 SGHAT, CDR2 FQNNGV. CDR3 sequence (DNA): TGTGCCAGCAGCTTAGAAAGCCTAGCGGGGAGGGTAGGGGAGCTGTTTTTT. Amino acids: CASSLESLAGRVGELFF. Drawing the rest from reference TRBV11-2 and TRBJ2-2, the complete variable domain is EAGVAQSPRYKIIEKRQSVAFWCNPISGHATLYWYQQILGQGPKLLIQFQNNGVVDDSQLPKDRFSAERLKGVDSTLKIQPAKLEDSAVYLCASSLESLAGRVGELFFGEGSRLTVL.

The chain recombines TRBV27 with TRBJ1-1, with 7 bases aligning to TRBD1. The CDR3 contains 14 residues. The V gene's germline CDR1 is MNHEY and CDR2 SMNVEV (reference sequence). V shed 6 bases, J shed 7 bases, and the junction held 11 bases outside the gene matches. DNA of the CDR3: TGTGCCAGCAGCCCGGGACAGCTTAGAGATGAAGCTTTCTTT. This sequence encodes CASSPGQLRDEAFF.

This clone was seen only a few times. The chain recombines TRBV15 with TRBJ2-7, with TRBD1 matching 10 bases. J was trimmed by 6 bases and V by 3 bases; bases with no gene match: 8. This CDR3 contains 15 residues. The germline V gene has CDR1 LNHNV and CDR2 YYDKDF (reference sequence). CDR3 DNA sequence: TGTGCCACCAGCAGGGCCCGGGACAGGGGCTCCGAGCAGTACTTC. It encodes CATSRARDRGSEQYF. Combining the CDR3 with reference TRBV15 and TRBJ2-7 gives the whole variable domain DAMVIQNPRYQVTQFGKPVTLSCSQTLNHNVMYWYQQKSSQAPKLLFHYYDKDFNNEADTPDNFQSRRPNTSFCFLDIRSPGLGDTAMYLCATSRARDRGSEQYFGPGTRLTVT.

J is TRBJ1-2 and V is TRBV6-5, with D tentatively TRBD1 (6 bases). The CDR3 runs to 15 residues. The V and J ends lost 4 bases and 2 bases respectively, with 14 bases between them. Germline CDR1 and CDR2: MNHEY and SVGAGI. CDR3 loop: CASSSPGGANYGYTF. CDR3 DNA: TGTGCCAGCAGTTCGCCCGGGGGCGCAAACTATGGCTACACCTTC.

This chain connects TRBV12-5 to TRBJ1-2; D gene ambiguous. The germline V and J ends were trimmed by 1 base and 2 bases, with 5 bases remaining between them. CDR3 size: 13 residues. CDR1 and CDR2 (germline): LGHNT, FRNRAP. In DNA form, the CDR3 reads TGTGCTAGTGGTTTGGGGTTGAACTATGGCTACACCTTC. It is translated as CASGLGLNYGYTF.

V is TRBV9 and J is TRBJ1-6; 8 positions agree with TRBD1. The CDR3 runs to 17 residues. The J segment lost 8 bases and the V segment lost 4 bases, leaving 14 bases of the junction unmatched. Germline-derived CDR1 and CDR2 are SGDLS and YYNGEE. The CDR3 bases are TGTGCCAGCAGCAATCTGGACAGGGTAGCGAAACATTCACCCCTCCACTTT. Its translation: CASSNLDRVAKHSPLHF.

This chain links TRBV10-3 with TRBJ1-5, with 9 bases identical to TRBD1. The CDR3 is 15 residues long. V lost 4 bases, J lost 4 bases, and 5 bases stayed unmatched. Germline loops: CDR1 ENHRY, CDR2 SYGVKD. DNA of the CDR3: TGTGCCATCAGTGGGGACAGGGTCGGAAATCAGCCCCAGCATTTT. Its translation is CAISGDRVGNQPQHF.

The chain combines TRBV6-1 with TRBJ1-2; 7 bases align to TRBD1. The CDR3 spans 16 residues. Unmatched junction bases numbered 12, after V lost 3 bases and J lost 5 bases. From germline, CDR1 is MNHNS and CDR2 SASEGT. The CDR3, as DNA: TGTGCCAGCAGTGAGAGGAGACAGGGCCTTGCATATGGCTACACCTTC. It yields the protein CASSERRQGLAYGYTF.

This chain uses TRBV7-2 with TRBJ1-5, with D maybe TRBD1 (6 bases). CDR1 is SGHTA and CDR2 is FQGNSA in the germline V gene. With 5 bases removed from V and 1 base from J, the gap between germline ends came to 12 bases. The CDR3 has 15 residues. CDR3 sequence: CASSLQGISNQPQHF. CDR3 coding DNA: TGTGCCAGCAGCCTACAGGGAATCAGCAATCAGCCCCAGCATTTT.

This clone was seen more than once but under ten times. The chain links TRBV5-1 to TRBJ2-3, with D possibly being TRBD1 (5 bases). Looked up from germline, CDR1 is SGHRS and CDR2 is YFSETQ. The CDR3 runs 15 residues. V shed 2 bases and J shed 5 bases, with 15 bases lying between them. The CDR3 protein is CASSLLVAREDTQYF. CDR3 DNA sequence: TGCGCCAGCAGCTTACTTGTGGCCAGGGAAGATACGCAGTATTTT. Drawing the rest from reference TRBV5-1 and TRBJ2-3, the complete variable domain is KAGVTQTPRYLIKTRGQQVTLSCSPISGHRSVSWYQQTPGQGLQFLFEYFSETQRNKGNFPGRFSGRQFSNSRSEMNVSTLELGDSALYLCASSLLVAREDTQYFGPGTRLTVL.

J is TRBJ2-7 and V is TRBV2, with no clear D. The CDR3 consists of 12 residues. Germline CDR1 and CDR2: SNHLY and FYNNEI. Trimming stripped 10 bases from V and 7 bases from J, with 17 bases between. The CDR3 loop reads CATAPTLGEQYF. The CDR3 DNA reads as TGTGCCACCGCACCGACTTTAGGAGAGCAGTACTTC.

This chain connects TRBV21-1 to TRBJ1-3; TRBD1 is the table's D call, not checked against the DNA. TRBV21-1 is given as a pseudogene. The CDR3 runs to 16 residues. CDR3 nucleotide sequence: TGTGCCAGCAGCAAACGTAGGACAGGGGCCGGAAACACCATATATTTT. Protein product: CASSKRRTGAGNTIYF.

With respect to this clone: At one boundary the junction diverges from the germline segment, which might be a read error. The gene calls are TRBV19 and TRBJ1-2; tentatively, D is TRBD1 (5 bases). Germline-derived CDR1 and CDR2 are LNHDA and SQIVND (reference sequence). The CDR3 has 15 amino acids. This CDR3 is CASSVDKGQGYGYTF. The CDR3 DNA is TGTGCCAGTAGTGTAGACAAAGGCCAGGGCTATGGCTACACCTTC.

J is TRBJ1-5 and V is TRBV19, with 9 bases aligning to TRBD1. The CDR3 runs to 15 residues. The J segment lost 6 bases and the V segment lost 5 bases, leaving 8 bases of the junction unmatched. Germline CDR1 LNHDA, CDR2 SQIVND (reference sequence). In DNA, the CDR3 is TGTGCCAGTAGTGCCTCCGGGACAGGGCTTCAGCCCCAGCATTTT. The encoded protein is CASSASGTGLQPQHF.

This clone was counted only a few times. V is TRBV4-1 and J is TRBJ1-2; D call uncertain. The CDR3 runs 12 residues. V lost 4 bases, J lost 4 bases, and 7 bases lay in between. The germline CDR1 and CDR2 sequences are MGHRA and YSYEKL. CDR3 sequence reads: CASSRGLYGYTF. The CDR3, as DNA: TGCGCCAGCAGCCGGGGTCTCTATGGCTACACCTTC.

The gene calls are TRBV6-1 and TRBJ2-1; TRBD2 is a possible D gene (7 bases). Trimming took 2 bases from V and 4 from J, leaving 12 bases between them. From germline, CDR1 is MNHNS and CDR2 SASEGT. The CDR3 contains 15 residues. The CDR3 loop reads CASSERGGSYNEQFF. The CDR3 DNA reads TGTGCCAGCAGTGAAAGGGGGGGGTCATACAATGAGCAGTTCTTC.